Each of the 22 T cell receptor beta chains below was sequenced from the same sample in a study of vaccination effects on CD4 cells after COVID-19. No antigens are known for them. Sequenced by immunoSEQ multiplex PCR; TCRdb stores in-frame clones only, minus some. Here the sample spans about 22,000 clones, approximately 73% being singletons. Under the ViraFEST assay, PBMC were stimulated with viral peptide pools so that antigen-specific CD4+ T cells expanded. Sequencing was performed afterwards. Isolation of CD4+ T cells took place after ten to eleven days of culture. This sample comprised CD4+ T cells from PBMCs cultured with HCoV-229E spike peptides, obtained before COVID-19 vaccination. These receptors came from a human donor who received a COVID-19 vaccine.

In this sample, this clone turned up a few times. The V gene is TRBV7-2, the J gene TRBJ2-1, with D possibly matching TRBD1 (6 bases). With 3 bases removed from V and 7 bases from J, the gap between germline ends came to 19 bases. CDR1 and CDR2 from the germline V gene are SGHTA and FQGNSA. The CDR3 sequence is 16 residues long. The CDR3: CASSFGTTRGFNEQFF. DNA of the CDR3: TGTGCCAGCAGCTTTGGGACAACCCGTGGTTTTAATGAGCAGTTCTTC.

Here the CDR3 reads CASSQDVSWISDTNYGYTF. The CDR3 region has the DNA TGCGCCAGCAGCCAAGATGTCAGTTGGATCTCAGACACAAACTATGGCTACACCTTC. This chain links TRBV4-1 with TRBJ1-2, with unresolved D. The germline CDR1 and CDR2 sequences are MGHRA and YSYEKL. V shed 0 bases and J shed 2 bases, with 22 bases lying between them. The CDR3 consists of 19 residues.

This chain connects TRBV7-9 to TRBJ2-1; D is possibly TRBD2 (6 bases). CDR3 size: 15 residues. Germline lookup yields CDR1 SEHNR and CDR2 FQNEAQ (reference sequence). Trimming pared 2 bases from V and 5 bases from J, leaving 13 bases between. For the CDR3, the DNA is TGTGCCAGCAGCTTAATGGCGGGGCGGCACAATGAGCAGTTCTTC. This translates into CASSLMAGRHNEQFF.

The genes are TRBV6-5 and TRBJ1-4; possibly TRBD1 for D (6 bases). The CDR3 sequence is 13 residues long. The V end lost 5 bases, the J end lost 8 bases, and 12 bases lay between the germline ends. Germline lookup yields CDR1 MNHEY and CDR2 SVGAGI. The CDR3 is CASSRSGTEKLFF. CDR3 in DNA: TGTGCCAGCAGTAGGTCAGGGACAGAAAAACTGTTTTTT.

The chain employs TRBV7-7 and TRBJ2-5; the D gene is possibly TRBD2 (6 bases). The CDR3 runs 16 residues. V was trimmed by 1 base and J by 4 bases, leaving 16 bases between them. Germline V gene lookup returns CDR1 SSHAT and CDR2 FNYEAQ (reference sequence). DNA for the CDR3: TGTGCCAGCAGCTTAGGAAGACTAGTGTTGGGAGAGACCCAGTACTTC. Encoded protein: CASSLGRLVLGETQYF.

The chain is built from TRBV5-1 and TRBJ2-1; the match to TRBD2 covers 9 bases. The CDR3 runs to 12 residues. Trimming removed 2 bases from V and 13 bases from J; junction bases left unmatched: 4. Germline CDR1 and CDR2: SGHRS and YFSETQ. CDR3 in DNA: TGCGCCAGCAGCTTTTCTGGGACTAGCCAGTTCTTC. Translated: CASSFSGTSQFF.

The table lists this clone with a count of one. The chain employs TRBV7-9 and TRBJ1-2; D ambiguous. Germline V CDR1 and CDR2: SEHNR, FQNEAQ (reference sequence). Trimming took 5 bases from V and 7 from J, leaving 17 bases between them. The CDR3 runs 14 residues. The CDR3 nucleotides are TGTGCCAGCAGCACAAGGAGCGAGACGGGTGGCTACACCTTC. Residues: CASSTRSETGGYTF. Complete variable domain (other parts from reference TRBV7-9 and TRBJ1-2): DTGVSQNPRHKITKRGQNVTFRCDPISEHNRLYWYRQTLGQGPEFLTYFQNEAQLEKSRLLSDRFSAERPKGSFSTLEIQRTEQGDSAMYLCASSTRSETGGYTFGSGTRLTVV.

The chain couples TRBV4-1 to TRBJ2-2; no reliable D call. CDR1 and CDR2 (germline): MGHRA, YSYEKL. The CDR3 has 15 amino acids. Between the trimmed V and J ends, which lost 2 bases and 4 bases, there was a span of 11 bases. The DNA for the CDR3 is TGCGCCAGCAGCCAATATACAGTAGTCACCGGGGAGCTGTTTTTT. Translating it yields CASSQYTVVTGELFF.

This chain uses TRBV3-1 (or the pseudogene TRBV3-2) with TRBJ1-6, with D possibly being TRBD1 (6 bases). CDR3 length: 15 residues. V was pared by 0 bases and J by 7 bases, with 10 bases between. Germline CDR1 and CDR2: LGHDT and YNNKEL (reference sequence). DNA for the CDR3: TGTGCCAGCAGCCAAGAATGGACAGCAAATTCACCCCTCCACTTT. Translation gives CASSQEWTANSPLHF.

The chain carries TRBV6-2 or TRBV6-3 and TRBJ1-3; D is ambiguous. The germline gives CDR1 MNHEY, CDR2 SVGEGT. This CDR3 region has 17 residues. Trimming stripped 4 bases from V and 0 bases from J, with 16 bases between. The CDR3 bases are TGTGCCAGCAGTTCCCAGAGGGCCCGAGACTCTGGAAACACCATATATTTT. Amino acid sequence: CASSSQRARDSGNTIYF.

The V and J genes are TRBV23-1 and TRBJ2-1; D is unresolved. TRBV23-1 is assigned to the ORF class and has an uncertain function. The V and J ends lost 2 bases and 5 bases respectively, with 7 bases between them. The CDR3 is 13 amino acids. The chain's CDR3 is CASSQIRNNEQFF. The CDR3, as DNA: TGCGCCAGCAGTCAAATCCGTAACAATGAGCAGTTCTTC.

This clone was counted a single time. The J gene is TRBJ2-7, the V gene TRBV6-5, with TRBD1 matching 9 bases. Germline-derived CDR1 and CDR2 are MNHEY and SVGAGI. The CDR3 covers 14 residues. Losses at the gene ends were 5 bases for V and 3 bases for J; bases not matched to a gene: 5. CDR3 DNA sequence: TGTGCCAGCAGTCTCCAGACAGGGGGCTACGAGCAGTACTTC. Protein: CASSLQTGGYEQYF.

This CDR3 reads CASSPATGTETAFF. CDR3 DNA sequence: TGTGCCAGCTCACCGGCTACTGGGACAGAGACTGCTTTCTTT. The chain joins TRBV18 to TRBJ1-1; 7 nucleotides match TRBD1. This CDR3 region has 14 residues. V lost 3 bases and J lost 11; bases outside the gene matches: 12. In germline, CDR1 is KGHSH, CDR2 LQKENI.

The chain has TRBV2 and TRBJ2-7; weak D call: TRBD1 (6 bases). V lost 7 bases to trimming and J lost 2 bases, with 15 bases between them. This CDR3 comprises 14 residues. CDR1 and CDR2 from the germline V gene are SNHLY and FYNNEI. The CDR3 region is CASTRTVIAYEQYF. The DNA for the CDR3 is TGTGCCAGCACGAGGACAGTAATCGCCTACGAGCAGTACTTC.

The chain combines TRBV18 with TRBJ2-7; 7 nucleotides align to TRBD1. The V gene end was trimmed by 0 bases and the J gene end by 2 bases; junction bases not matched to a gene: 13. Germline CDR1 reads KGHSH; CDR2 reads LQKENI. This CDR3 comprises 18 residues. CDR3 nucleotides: TGTGCCAGCTCACCACCGACAGGGTACGACGCCTCAACCTACGAGCAGTACTTC. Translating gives CASSPPTGYDASTYEQYF.

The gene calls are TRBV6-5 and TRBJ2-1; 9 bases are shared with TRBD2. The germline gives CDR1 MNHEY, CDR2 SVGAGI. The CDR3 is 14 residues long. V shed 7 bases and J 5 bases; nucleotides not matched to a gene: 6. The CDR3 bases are TGTGCCAGCAACAGCGGGAGGACCGACAATGAGCAGTTCTTC. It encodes CASNSGRTDNEQFF.

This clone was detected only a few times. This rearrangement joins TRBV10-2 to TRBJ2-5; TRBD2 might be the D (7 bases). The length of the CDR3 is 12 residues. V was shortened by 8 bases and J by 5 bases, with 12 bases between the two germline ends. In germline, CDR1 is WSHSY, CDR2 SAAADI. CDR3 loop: CASRGAGETQYF. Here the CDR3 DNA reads TGCGCCAGCCGGGGGGCCGGGGAGACCCAGTACTTC.

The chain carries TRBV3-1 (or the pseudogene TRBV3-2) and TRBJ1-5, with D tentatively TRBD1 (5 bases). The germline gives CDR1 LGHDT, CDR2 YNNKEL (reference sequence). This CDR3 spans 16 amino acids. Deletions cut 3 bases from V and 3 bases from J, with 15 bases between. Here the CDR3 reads CASSQSDAGPNQPQHF. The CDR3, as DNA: TGTGCCAGCAGCCAGTCTGACGCAGGGCCCAATCAGCCCCAGCATTTT.

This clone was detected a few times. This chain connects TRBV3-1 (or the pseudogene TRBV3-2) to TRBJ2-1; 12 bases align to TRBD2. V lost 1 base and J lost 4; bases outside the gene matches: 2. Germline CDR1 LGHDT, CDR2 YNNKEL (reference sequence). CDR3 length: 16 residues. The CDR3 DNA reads TGTGCCAGCAGCCAAGTTCTAGCGGGAGGGTACAATGAGCAGTTCTTC. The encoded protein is CASSQVLAGGYNEQFF.

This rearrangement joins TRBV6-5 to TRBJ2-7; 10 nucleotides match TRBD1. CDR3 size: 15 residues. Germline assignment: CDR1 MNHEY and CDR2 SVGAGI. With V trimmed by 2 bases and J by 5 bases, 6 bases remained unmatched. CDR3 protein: CASSYKGQGMNEQYF. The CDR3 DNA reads TGTGCCAGCAGTTACAAGGGACAGGGGATGAACGAGCAGTACTTC.

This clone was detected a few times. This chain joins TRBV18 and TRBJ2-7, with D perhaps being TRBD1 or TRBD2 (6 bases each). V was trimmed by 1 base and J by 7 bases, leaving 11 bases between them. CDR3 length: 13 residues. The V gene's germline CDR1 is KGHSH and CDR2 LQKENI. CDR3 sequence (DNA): TGTGCCAGCTCACCACTCGGAGGGGGTGAGCAGTACTTC. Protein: CASSPLGGGEQYF.

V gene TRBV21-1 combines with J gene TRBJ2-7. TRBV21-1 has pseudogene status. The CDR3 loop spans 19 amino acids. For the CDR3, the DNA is TGTGCCAGCAGCAAAAGGTTTCTCCTAGAATTGGGCAACCCCTACGAGCAGTACTTC. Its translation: CASSKRFLLELGNPYEQYF.